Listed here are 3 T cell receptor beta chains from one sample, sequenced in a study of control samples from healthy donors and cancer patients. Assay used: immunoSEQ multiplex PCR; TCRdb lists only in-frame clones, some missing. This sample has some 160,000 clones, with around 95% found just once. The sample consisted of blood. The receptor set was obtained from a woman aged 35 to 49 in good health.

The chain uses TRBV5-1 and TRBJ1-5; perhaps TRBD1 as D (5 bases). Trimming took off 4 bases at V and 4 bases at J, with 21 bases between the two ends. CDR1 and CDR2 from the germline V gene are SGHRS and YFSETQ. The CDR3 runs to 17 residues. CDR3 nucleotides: TGCGCCAGCAGCCCCGGGACGGTTTTTGAGGGTAATCAGCCCCAGCATTTT. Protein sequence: CASSPGTVFEGNQPQHF.

For the CDR3, the DNA is TGCGCCAGCAGCCCTGGCCTCCGGGACGGGACCCGGATTAGGGAAAAACTGTTTTTT. Translated: CASSPGLRDGTRIREKLFF. The rearrangement joins TRBV5-1 to TRBJ1-4; TRBD1 might be the D (5 bases). CDR1 and CDR2 from the germline V gene are SGHRS and YFSETQ. The CDR3 has 19 residues. The ends were cut back, 4 bases at V and 8 bases at J, with 30 bases in the middle.

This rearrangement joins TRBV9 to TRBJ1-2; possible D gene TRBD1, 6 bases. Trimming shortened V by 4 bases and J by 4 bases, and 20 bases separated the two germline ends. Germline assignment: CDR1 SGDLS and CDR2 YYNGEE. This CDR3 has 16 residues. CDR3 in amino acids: CASSSSPTGAGYGYTF. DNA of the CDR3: TGTGCCAGCAGCTCCTCCCCGACGGGGGCTGGCTATGGCTACACCTTC.